These 2 T cell receptor beta chains originate from one sample sequenced in a study of patients and donors after allogeneic stem cell transplantation. TCRdb re-analysed the RT-PCR reads in MiXCR, keeping a single row per CDR3 protein. The sample has about 88,000 distinct CDR3 sequences, about 48% seen once. The material sequenced was blood, either unsorted or a sorted T cell fraction (not recorded which). These receptors all come from a human donor who was either an allogeneic HSCT recipient or a stem cell or donor lymphocyte infusion donor (not recorded which). It is not recorded whose cells these are; they may come from a transplant donor.

The rearrangement uses TRBV12-3 or TRBV12-4 and TRBJ2-1; a weak D match, TRBD2 (5 bases). CDR3 length: 11 amino acids. V was trimmed by 1 base and J by 10 bases, leaving 5 bases between them. The CDR3 region is CASSLVAEQFF. The DNA of the CDR3 is TGTGCCAGCAGTTTAGTAGCGGAGCAGTTCTTC.

The chain couples TRBV7-2 to TRBJ1-1; the match to TRBD1 covers 7 bases. V trimming: 8 bases; J trimming: 0 bases; junction bases outside the gene matches: 9. The CDR3 has 15 amino acids. CDR1 and CDR2 from the germline V gene are SGHTA and FQGNSA. The DNA of the CDR3 is TGTGCCAGCTATAGGGGGCAGGGGTTGAACACTGAAGCTTTCTTT. Translating it yields CASYRGQGLNTEAFF.